The 18 T cell receptor beta chains in this list originate from one sample, sequenced in a study of shared clonotypes between healthy human individuals. Profiling relied on immunoSEQ multiplex PCR, and the TCRdb table lists in-frame clones only, not all of them. The sample lists 450,000 to 650,000 clones; 70% to 80% were seen once. Sequencing input: PBMCs. All receptors come from a woman between 40 and 50 years old in good health. Some clones in this sample may be carry-over from other donors' samples.

This chain connects TRBV30 to TRBJ1-2; D gene ambiguous. Trimming cost V 2 bases and J 0 bases, with 1 base left between them. The CDR3 covers 11 residues. Germline loops: CDR1 GTSNPN, CDR2 SVGIG (reference sequence). CDR3 residues: CAWSTNYGYTF. CDR3 sequence (DNA): TGTGCCTGGAGTACTAACTATGGCTACACCTTC. Full variable domain (remainder filled in from reference TRBV30 and TRBJ1-2): SQTIHQWPATLVQPVGSPLSLECTVEGTSNPNLYWYRQAAGRGLQLLFYSVGIGQISSEVPQNLSASRPQDRQFILSSKKLLLSDSGFYLCAWSTNYGYTFGSGTRLTVV.

This clone was counted a few times. This sequence joins TRBV10-1 and TRBJ2-2, with D maybe TRBD1 (5 bases). The germline CDR1 and CDR2 sequences are WNHNN and SYGVQD (reference sequence). CDR3 length equals 14 residues. Trimming shortened V by 9 bases and J by 1 base, and 12 bases separated the two germline ends. The CDR3 region is CARIMGRNTGELFF. Written as DNA, the CDR3 is TGCGCCAGAATAATGGGGCGGAACACCGGGGAGCTGTTTTTT.

In this sample, this clone turned up a few times. The chain recombines TRBV2 with TRBJ2-7, with D perhaps assigned TRBD1 or TRBD2 (5 bases each). The germline V gene has CDR1 SNHLY and CDR2 FYNNEI. Trimming left V 11 bases short and J 0 bases short, with 14 bases between. The CDR3 runs to 13 residues. This CDR3 is CADGAGSSYEQYF. Written as DNA, the CDR3 is TGTGCCGATGGGGCAGGGAGCTCCTACGAGCAGTACTTC.

This rearrangement joins TRBV4-1 to TRBJ1-1; 7 nucleotides agree with TRBD1. This CDR3 is 15 amino acids long. Per the germline V gene, CDR1 is MGHRA and CDR2 is YSYEKL. Trimming cost V 4 bases and J 2 bases; bases outside gene matches: 7. CDR3 sequence (DNA): TGCGCCAGCAGCCGGAACCAGGGGGAAAACACTGAAGCTTTCTTT. Its protein product is CASSRNQGENTEAFF.

Concerning this clone itself: A read error is the likely source, as a far larger clone sits one nucleotide away. The rearrangement uses TRBV6-1 and TRBJ2-1; no definite D call. The CDR3 contains 13 residues. Germline lookup yields CDR1 MNHNS and CDR2 SASEGT. The CDR3 region has the DNA TGTGCCAGCAGTGAATCCCGACCGGGTGAGCGGTTCTTC. It specifies CASSESRPGERFF.

Here the CDR3 DNA reads TGCGCCAGCAGCTTGTCGGGAGTTGGGACCGGGGAGCTGTTTTTT. It encodes CASSLSGVGTGELFF. This chain joins TRBV5-1 and TRBJ2-2, with D tentatively TRBD2 (6 bases). Per germline, CDR1 SGHRS and CDR2 YFSETQ. The CDR3 consists of 15 residues. The V end lost 1 base, the J end lost 5 bases, and 12 bases lay between the germline ends.

The rearrangement joins TRBV29-1 to TRBJ1-5; 7 nucleotides line up with TRBD1. Germline V CDR1 and CDR2: SQVTM, ANQGSEA. The V gene end was trimmed by 4 bases and the J gene end by 7 bases; junction bases not matched to a gene: 7. The CDR3 spans 13 residues. The CDR3 coding sequence is TGCAGCGTTGGGGCAGGGGGGAACCAGCCCCAGCATTTT. Residues: CSVGAGGNQPQHF.

Written as DNA, the CDR3 is TGTGCCAGCAGCTGGGGGCCTAGCACAGATACGCAGTATTTT. This sequence encodes CASSWGPSTDTQYF. The rearrangement joins TRBV7-2 to TRBJ2-3; D is perhaps TRBD1 (6 bases). Trimming removed 4 bases at V and 0 bases at J, with 8 bases between. CDR1 SGHTA and CDR2 FQGNSA come from the germline V gene. The CDR3 extends over 14 amino acids.

V usage is TRBV7-9 and J usage is TRBJ2-7, with D perhaps matching TRBD1 or TRBD2 (5 bases each). Looked up from germline, CDR1 is SEHNR and CDR2 is FQNEAQ (reference sequence). This CDR3 has 15 amino acids. The V gene lost 3 bases and the J gene lost 0 bases, with 12 bases spanning the gap. The CDR3 bases are TGTGCCAGCAGCTTGGACTGGGGGAGCTCCTACGAGCAGTACTTC. It specifies CASSLDWGSSYEQYF.

The chain employs TRBV30 and TRBJ2-1; possible D gene TRBD2, 6 bases. The CDR3 sequence is 15 residues long. Trimming removed 2 bases at V and 0 bases at J, with 11 bases between. Looked up from germline, CDR1 is GTSNPN and CDR2 is SVGIG (reference sequence). CDR3 residues: CAWSKGLRSYNEQFF. The CDR3 DNA is TGTGCCTGGAGTAAGGGACTTCGCTCCTACAATGAGCAGTTCTTC.

As to this clone: This specimen includes other DNA sequences encoding the same CDR3. The chain uses TRBV29-1 and TRBJ1-1; no firm D call. The CDR3 runs to 13 residues. Germline V gene sequence: CDR1 SQVTM, CDR2 ANQGSEA. Trimming shortened V by 1 base and J by 1 base, and 7 bases separated the two germline ends. Here the CDR3 DNA reads TGCAGCGTTGAAGTGTCTGGGAACACTGAAGCTTTCTTT. Translated: CSVEVSGNTEAFF.

This CDR3 is CASSVRSTPGGDGYTF. CDR3 DNA: TGTGCCAGCAGCGTCCGAAGCACTCCAGGGGGCGATGGCTACACCTTC. The chain is built from TRBV9 and TRBJ1-2; 8 bases are a match to TRBD1. CDR1 and CDR2 from the germline V gene are SGDLS and YYNGEE. The ends lost 2 bases at V and 6 bases at J; junction bases unmatched: 12. The CDR3 has 16 amino acids.

This clone was seen only a few times. The gene calls are TRBV19 and TRBJ1-5; D is perhaps TRBD1 (5 bases). The CDR3 totals 14 residues. CDR1 is LNHDA, CDR2 SQIVND, per germline (reference sequence). V was trimmed by 6 bases and J by 3 bases, leaving 12 bases between them. This CDR3 is CASSKGQYNQPQHF. The CDR3 bases are TGTGCCAGTAGCAAGGGGCAGTACAATCAGCCCCAGCATTTT.

The V call is TRBV5-1, the J call TRBJ2-7; D remains unclear. CDR3 length: 14 residues. The V gene's germline CDR1 is SGHRS and CDR2 YFSETQ. Trimming pared 0 bases from V and 2 bases from J, leaving 9 bases between. CDR3 sequence reads: CASSLGVVAYEQYF. Here the CDR3 DNA reads TGCGCCAGCAGCTTGGGGGTGGTCGCCTACGAGCAGTACTTC.

The chain joins TRBV4-3 to TRBJ1-1; 8 positions match TRBD1. The V gene end was trimmed by 1 base and the J gene end by 8 bases; junction bases not matched to a gene: 15. The germline V gene has CDR1 LGHNA and CDR2 YSLEER. This CDR3 comprises 17 residues. DNA for the CDR3: TGCGCCAGCAGCCAAGGGACAGGGATAATTACTGTTTACGAAGCTTTCTTT. This gives the protein CASSQGTGIITVYEAFF.

V is TRBV30 and J is TRBJ2-5, with a possible D match to TRBD2 (6 bases). The V end was cut by 2 bases, the J end by 5 bases, with 9 bases between. The CDR3 is 12 residues long. Germline CDR1 and CDR2: GTSNPN and SVGIG (reference sequence). CDR3 sequence (DNA): TGTGCCTGGAGTACGAGCGGGGAGACCCAGTACTTC. It yields the protein CAWSTSGETQYF.

This rearrangement joins TRBV27 to TRBJ1-1, with D perhaps matching TRBD1 (6 bases). Germline V CDR1 and CDR2: MNHEY, SMNVEV (reference sequence). CDR3 length: 15 residues. V was pared by 4 bases and J by 1 base, with 13 bases between. The CDR3 coding sequence is TGTGCCAGCAGTTCAACCCGCAGGGGGAACACTGAAGCTTTCTTT. Translated, it gives CASSSTRRGNTEAFF.

The chain employs TRBV2 and TRBJ1-1, with D perhaps TRBD1 (5 bases). The germline V gene encodes CDR1 SNHLY and CDR2 FYNNEI. The V and J ends lost 6 bases and 1 base respectively, with 9 bases between them. This CDR3 is 13 amino acids long. This CDR3 is CASREGPNTEAFF. As DNA, the CDR3 is TGTGCCAGCAGGGAGGGGCCGAACACTGAAGCTTTCTTT.